This T cell receptor (beta chain) emerged from a study of OX40 agonist ivuxolimab in advanced cancers. Findings of the study overall: Clones of CD4+ and CD8+ blood T cells grew by week 6 at doses of 0.1 to 3.0 mg/kg.

The germline V gene encodes CDR1 SGHRS and CDR2 YFSETQ. Trimming removed 3 bases from V and 4 bases from J, with 17 bases in between. The CDR3 consists of 16 residues. Points on this clone: The antigen remains undetermined.

Some clones are missing from TCRdb's copy, which holds only in-frame ones; the method was immunoSEQ multiplex PCR. The table lists approximately 60,000 clones, 84% of them singletons. Cycle 7 day 1, cycle 4 day 1, and baseline were the timepoints at which blood was sampled. This clonotype was obtained from an adult with an advanced solid tumor such as melanoma, head and neck, liver or kidney cancer. The rearrangement uses TRBV5-1 and TRBJ2-1; D might be TRBD1 (6 bases). The specimen was CD4+ or CD8+ T cells sorted from blood, collected in a trial of the OX40 agonist ivuxolimab. CDR3 coding DNA: TGCGCCAGCAGCTCCCAAAGCCCGGACAGATACAATGAGCAGTTCTTC. Encoded protein: CASSSQSPDRYNEQFF.